A single sample gave rise to the 5 T cell receptor beta chains below, sequenced in a study of T cell responses to AZD1222 COVID-19 vaccine. TCRdb keeps only in-frame clones here, not all; method: immunoSEQ multiplex PCR. This sample yields under 130,000 clones, of which around 90% are seen a single time; about 9.7% belongs to the top ten. Material: peripheral blood, obtained on day 0 of AZD1222 vaccination. Every receptor here comes from an adult in good health.

The chain joins TRBV9 to TRBJ2-2; tentatively, D is TRBD2 (6 bases). Germline assignment: CDR1 SGDLS and CDR2 YYNGEE. V was clipped by 0 bases and J by 6 bases, with 12 bases between them. This CDR3 is 15 amino acids long. CDR3 in DNA: TGTGCCAGCAGCGTAGGGGCCGGGAGTGCCGGGGAGCTGTTTTTT. It specifies CASSVGAGSAGELFF.

V usage is TRBV28 and J usage is TRBJ1-1; D is undetermined. Germline CDR1 and CDR2: MDHEN and SYDVKM. This CDR3 spans 12 amino acids. V dropped 3 bases and J dropped 2 bases, with 4 bases sitting between them. CDR3 DNA: TGTGCCAGCAGTTTGATCAACACTGAAGCTTTCTTT. It specifies CASSLINTEAFF.

The V gene is TRBV3-1 (or the pseudogene TRBV3-2), the J gene TRBJ1-4; 8 bases fit TRBD1. CDR1 LGHDT and CDR2 YNNKEL come from the germline V gene (reference sequence). The V gene end was trimmed by 2 bases and the J gene end by 7 bases; junction bases not matched to a gene: 3. The CDR3 has 14 residues. CDR3 residues: CASSQQGASEKLFF. CDR3 sequence (DNA): TGTGCCAGCAGCCAACAGGGGGCGAGTGAAAAACTGTTTTTT.

The chain combines TRBV28 with TRBJ2-1; D is unresolved. V lost 8 bases and J 9 bases, leaving 8 bases between the germline ends. The CDR3 has 10 residues. Germline V gene data show CDR1 as MDHEN and CDR2 as SYDVKM. CDR3 residues: CASFRGEQFF. The CDR3 bases are TGTGCCAGCTTTAGAGGTGAGCAGTTCTTC.

Only one count was recorded for this clone. V gene TRBV28 combines with J gene TRBJ2-7, with a possible D match to TRBD2 (5 bases). This CDR3 is built from 11 residues. CDR1 and CDR2 (germline): MDHEN, SYDVKM. Deletions cut 10 bases from V and 3 bases from J, with 10 bases between. The CDR3 here is CATTGSYEQYF. Here the CDR3 DNA reads TGTGCCACTACGGGGAGCTACGAGCAGTACTTC.